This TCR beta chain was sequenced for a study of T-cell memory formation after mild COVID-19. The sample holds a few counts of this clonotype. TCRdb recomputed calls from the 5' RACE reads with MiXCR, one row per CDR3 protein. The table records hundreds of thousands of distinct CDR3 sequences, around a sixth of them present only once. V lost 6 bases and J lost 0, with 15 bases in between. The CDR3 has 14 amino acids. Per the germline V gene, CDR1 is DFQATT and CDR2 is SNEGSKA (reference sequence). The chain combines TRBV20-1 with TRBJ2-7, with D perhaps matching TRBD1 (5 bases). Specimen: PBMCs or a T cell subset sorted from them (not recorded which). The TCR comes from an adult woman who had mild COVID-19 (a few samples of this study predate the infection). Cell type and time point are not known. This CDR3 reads CSARKGLSSYEQYF. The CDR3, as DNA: TGCAGTGCCCGGAAGGGGCTTAGCTCCTACGAGCAGTACTTC.